Presented here are 8 T cell receptor beta chains from one specimen sequenced in a study of blood T cell repertoires in COVID-19. Libraries were prepared by immunoSEQ multiplex PCR; TCRdb keeps only in-frame clonotypes and omits some of them. The repertoire holds 60,000 to 95,000 clones, with around 90% as singletons. Sample: peripheral blood. Receptors originate from a woman over 75 with active or convalescent COVID-19.

This clone has more than one count but fewer than ten. This chain links TRBV2 with TRBJ2-1; perhaps TRBD2 as D (6 bases). The V end lost 5 bases, the J end lost 6 bases, and 17 bases lay between the germline ends. The CDR3 spans 15 residues. The germline V gene has CDR1 SNHLY and CDR2 FYNNEI. CDR3 sequence: CASSPGGSSSNEQFF. The CDR3 nucleotides read TGTGCCAGCAGTCCCGGGGGTAGTTCGAGCAATGAGCAGTTCTTC.

This chain connects TRBV4-3 to TRBJ2-3; a weak D match, TRBD2 (5 bases). There are 14 residues in the CDR3. CDR1 and CDR2 from the germline V gene are LGHNA and YSLEER. V was clipped by 2 bases and J by 6 bases, with 12 bases between them. The CDR3 is CASSQRWPGDTQYF. The CDR3 region has the DNA TGCGCCAGCAGCCAACGGTGGCCGGGGGATACGCAGTATTTT.

The chain couples TRBV7-3 to TRBJ1-1; D perhaps matches TRBD1 (5 bases). The CDR3 is 13 residues long. V lost 2 bases to trimming and J lost 11 bases, with 15 bases between them. Looked up from germline, CDR1 is SGHTA and CDR2 is FQGTGA. The CDR3 protein is CASSLWQGGEAFF. DNA for the CDR3: TGTGCCAGCAGCTTATGGCAGGGTGGAGAGGCTTTCTTT.

The chain employs TRBV7-2 and TRBJ1-5; weak D call: TRBD1 (5 bases). Germline assignment: CDR1 SGHTA and CDR2 FQGNSA. The CDR3 loop spans 14 amino acids. V was shortened by 5 bases and J by 3 bases, with 11 bases between the two germline ends. CDR3 nucleotide sequence: TGTGCCAGCAGCCTTACAGGACCCAATCAGCCCCAGCATTTT. Protein product: CASSLTGPNQPQHF. Filled out from reference TRBV7-2 and TRBJ1-5, the complete variable domain reads GAGVSQSPSNKVTEKGKDVELRCDPISGHTALYWYRQSLGQGLEFLIYFQGNSAPDKSGLPSDRFSAERTGGSVSTLTIQRTQQEDSAVYLCASSLTGPNQPQHFGDGTRLSIL.

This clone was seen only a few times. This chain links TRBV7-9 with TRBJ2-7; TRBD1 matches 8 bases. Germline assignment: CDR1 SEHNR and CDR2 FQNEAQ (reference sequence). CDR3 length equals 15 residues. Trimming removed 5 bases from V and 5 bases from J; junction bases left unmatched: 11. CDR3 nucleotides: TGTGCCAGCAGCCCCGGACAGGGAGGTGTTAACGAGCAGTACTTC. Protein product: CASSPGQGGVNEQYF.

This clone was counted a single time. The rearrangement links TRBV7-2 to TRBJ2-1; D uncertain. Germline V gene data show CDR1 as SGHTA and CDR2 as FQGNSA. The CDR3 totals 14 residues. V lost 5 bases to trimming and J lost 12 bases, with 20 bases between them. CDR3 sequence reads: CASSPQVLSQTQFF. As DNA, the CDR3 is TGTGCCAGCAGCCCGCAGGTACTGAGCCAGACGCAGTTCTTC.

The gene calls are TRBV5-6 and TRBJ2-2; 9 bases agree with TRBD2. V was pared by 1 base and J by 5 bases, with 9 bases of the junction left unmatched. The CDR3 loop spans 17 amino acids. In germline, CDR1 is SGHDT, CDR2 YYEEEE. In DNA, the CDR3 is TGTGCCAGCAGCTTGAAGCGCCAAGCGGGGGGAACCGGGGAGCTGTTTTTT. Its translation is CASSLKRQAGGTGELFF.

This sequence joins TRBV9 and TRBJ1-3; D ambiguous. From germline, CDR1 is SGDLS and CDR2 YYNGEE. V lost 4 bases and J lost 2, with 13 bases in between. The CDR3 is 15 residues long. The CDR3 is CASSSQERAGNTIYF. In DNA form, the CDR3 reads TGTGCCAGCAGCTCCCAGGAGAGGGCTGGAAACACCATATATTTT.